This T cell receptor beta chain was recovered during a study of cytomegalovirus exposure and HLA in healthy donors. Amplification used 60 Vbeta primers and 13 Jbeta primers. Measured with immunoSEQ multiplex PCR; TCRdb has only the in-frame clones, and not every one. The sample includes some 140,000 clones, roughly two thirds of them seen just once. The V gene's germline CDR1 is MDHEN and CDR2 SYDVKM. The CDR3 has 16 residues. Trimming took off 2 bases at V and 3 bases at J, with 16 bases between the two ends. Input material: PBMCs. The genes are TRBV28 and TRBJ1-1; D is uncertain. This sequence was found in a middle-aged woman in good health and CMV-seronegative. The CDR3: CASSLRSWAPDTEAFF. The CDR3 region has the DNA TGTGCCAGCAGTTTAAGGTCGTGGGCGCCGGACACTGAAGCTTTCTTT.